These 10 T cell receptor beta chains share one sample of origin, sequenced in a study of shared clonotypes between healthy human individuals. The repertoire was sequenced with immunoSEQ multiplex PCR; TCRdb's copy has only in-frame clones and lacks some. The profile shows about 1 million clones, about 76% of them singletons. Sequencing was performed on memory CD4+ T cells sorted from blood. Subset here: CD45RA-negative fraction. These receptors were collected from a man aged 18 to 29 in good health.

This clone was detected a few times. This chain links TRBV28 with TRBJ1-2; no reliable D call. V lost 4 bases, J lost 13 bases, and 13 bases lay in between. This CDR3 is 11 amino acids long. Looked up from germline, CDR1 is MDHEN and CDR2 is SYDVKM. The CDR3 spells CASSSITRSTF. CDR3 sequence (DNA): TGTGCCAGCAGTTCGATAACACGGTCCACCTTC.

The genes are TRBV7-2 and TRBJ2-3; D is uncertain. Germline V gives CDR1 SGHTA, CDR2 FQGNSA. This CDR3 comprises 13 residues. Deletions cut 0 bases from V and 4 bases from J, with 5 bases between. CDR3 nucleotides: TGTGCCAGCAGCTTAGCAAAGGCAGATACGCAGTATTTT. Amino acids: CASSLAKADTQYF.

The V call is TRBV6-1, the J call TRBJ2-5; D unresolved. V lost 1 base to trimming and J lost 7 bases, with 10 bases between them. CDR3 size: 13 residues. The germline CDR1 and CDR2 sequences are MNHNS and SASEGT. CDR3 loop: CASSEVLKGTQYF. CDR3 in DNA: TGTGCCAGCAGTGAAGTCCTCAAGGGGACCCAGTACTTC.

The chain is built from TRBV5-1 and TRBJ2-2; no reliable D call. The CDR3 is made up of 15 amino acids. Germline CDR1 reads SGHRS; CDR2 reads YFSETQ. V lost 0 bases and J 3 bases, leaving 9 bases between the germline ends. CDR3 in amino acids: CASSLDRPYTGELFF. CDR3 nucleotide sequence: TGCGCCAGCAGCTTGGATCGACCTTACACCGGGGAGCTGTTTTTT.

The V call is TRBV29-1, the J call TRBJ1-5; TRBD1 aligns across 7 bases. The CDR3 runs 13 residues. Losses at the gene ends were 4 bases for V and 7 bases for J; bases not matched to a gene: 7. Germline V gene data show CDR1 as SQVTM and CDR2 as ANQGSEA. In nucleotides, the CDR3 is TGCAGCGTTGCGGGACAGTTGGAGCAGCCCCAGCATTTT. This gives the protein CSVAGQLEQPQHF.

The genes are TRBV30 and TRBJ2-1; TRBD1 matches at 11 bases. The CDR3 length is 15 residues. V was clipped by 3 bases and J by 7 bases; unmatched bases: 8. Looked up from germline, CDR1 is GTSNPN and CDR2 is SVGIG (reference sequence). In DNA, the CDR3 is TGTGCCTGGAGCCCCGGACAGGGGGCGCGGAATGAGCAGTTCTTC. This gives the protein CAWSPGQGARNEQFF.

The chain recombines TRBV2 with TRBJ1-5; no reliable D call. V dropped 7 bases and J dropped 3 bases, with 10 bases sitting between them. Germline V lookup: CDR1 SNHLY, CDR2 FYNNEI. This CDR3 contains 13 residues. This chain's CDR3 is CASNQVPNQPQHF. CDR3 sequence (DNA): TGTGCCAGCAATCAGGTTCCCAATCAGCCCCAGCATTTT.

The V and J genes are TRBV30 and TRBJ2-7, with no clear D. Trimming cost V 8 bases and J 7 bases, with 18 bases left between them. This CDR3 spans 12 amino acids. CDR1 and CDR2 (germline): GTSNPN, SVGIG (reference sequence). CDR3 sequence (DNA): TGTGCCGCGGACGGTCGTTTTTGGGAGCAGTACTTC. As protein: CAADGRFWEQYF.

The V call is TRBV28, the J call TRBJ1-4; 7 bases match TRBD1. CDR3 length: 15 amino acids. CDR1 and CDR2 (germline): MDHEN, SYDVKM. Trimming at V came to 6 bases and at J to 8 bases, leaving 12 bases not matched to a gene. CDR3 in DNA: TGTGCCAGCAGGAGTTATACAGGGGAGGTGGAAAAACTGTTTTTT. This gives the protein CASRSYTGEVEKLFF.

CDR3 nucleotide sequence: TGTGCCAGCAGCTTAAAGGCTGGGTCATGGACCTACGAGCAGTACTTC. Translation: CASSLKAGSWTYEQYF. The genes are TRBV7-2 and TRBJ2-7; no firm D call. Trimming removed 2 bases from V and 2 bases from J, with 16 bases in between. The germline gives CDR1 SGHTA, CDR2 FQGNSA. The CDR3 runs 16 residues.